This entry lists 4 T cell receptor beta chains sequenced from one sample in a study of blood T cell repertoires in COVID-19. Libraries were prepared by immunoSEQ multiplex PCR; TCRdb keeps only in-frame clonotypes and omits some of them. The table shows 140,000 to 150,000 clones, with around 83% occurring only once. Sequencing was done on a sample of peripheral blood. The receptors were sampled from a man in his thirties or forties with COVID-19, enrolled during active disease.

The chain's CDR3 is CAISGGNTEAFF. The CDR3 region has the DNA TGTGCCATCAGTGGAGGGAACACTGAAGCTTTCTTT. The rearrangement links TRBV10-3 to TRBJ1-1; D not certain. Germline V gene data show CDR1 as ENHRY and CDR2 as SYGVKD. The V and J ends lost 4 bases and 1 base respectively, with 4 bases between them. CDR3 length equals 12 residues.

The chain combines TRBV4-2 with TRBJ1-5; TRBD1 aligns across 7 bases. J was trimmed by 8 bases and V by 4 bases; bases with no gene match: 5. The CDR3 runs 13 residues. Germline CDR1 reads LGHNA; CDR2 reads YNFKEQ. CDR3 in DNA: TGTGCCAGCAGCCGAGAACAGGGGAAGCCCCAGCATTTT. Translating it yields CASSREQGKPQHF.

This rearrangement joins TRBV3-1 (or the pseudogene TRBV3-2) to TRBJ2-7; D is possibly TRBD1 (7 bases). The CDR3 is made up of 14 amino acids. Between the trimmed V and J ends, which lost 5 bases and 1 base, there was a span of 12 bases. Germline V gene sequence: CDR1 LGHDT, CDR2 YNNKEL (reference sequence). CDR3 in amino acids: CASSKGGQSYEQYF. In nucleotides, the CDR3 is TGTGCCAGCAGCAAGGGGGGACAGTCCTACGAGCAGTACTTC.

This chain connects TRBV13 to TRBJ2-1, with 7 bases that match TRBD1. The CDR3 is made up of 16 amino acids. The germline V gene encodes CDR1 PRHDT and CDR2 FYEKMQ (reference sequence). V gave up 5 bases and J gave up 0 bases; unmatched junction bases: 7. The CDR3: CASSPYRGSSYNEQFF. CDR3 DNA sequence: TGTGCCAGCAGCCCCTACAGGGGTAGCTCCTACAATGAGCAGTTCTTC.